The text below deals with one T cell receptor (beta chain). Method: immunoSEQ multiplex PCR; TCRdb's copy keeps in-frame clones and lacks some. This sample has about 10,000 clones; around 68% occur once, and the top ten carry approximately 10%. The sample comes from a study of immune cell composition in non-small cell lung cancer. This CDR3 is 15 amino acids long. The V gene's germline CDR1 is SGHTA and CDR2 FQGNSA. The germline V and J ends were trimmed by 5 bases and 1 base, with 14 bases remaining between them. Material: lung tumor tissue. The clonotype originates from a human donor with non-small cell lung cancer. The genes are TRBV7-2 and TRBJ1-1; D might be TRBD1 (6 bases). The CDR3 is CASSPMGHSNTEAFF. The CDR3 coding sequence is TGTGCCAGCAGCCCGATGGGACATTCGAACACTGAAGCTTTCTTT.